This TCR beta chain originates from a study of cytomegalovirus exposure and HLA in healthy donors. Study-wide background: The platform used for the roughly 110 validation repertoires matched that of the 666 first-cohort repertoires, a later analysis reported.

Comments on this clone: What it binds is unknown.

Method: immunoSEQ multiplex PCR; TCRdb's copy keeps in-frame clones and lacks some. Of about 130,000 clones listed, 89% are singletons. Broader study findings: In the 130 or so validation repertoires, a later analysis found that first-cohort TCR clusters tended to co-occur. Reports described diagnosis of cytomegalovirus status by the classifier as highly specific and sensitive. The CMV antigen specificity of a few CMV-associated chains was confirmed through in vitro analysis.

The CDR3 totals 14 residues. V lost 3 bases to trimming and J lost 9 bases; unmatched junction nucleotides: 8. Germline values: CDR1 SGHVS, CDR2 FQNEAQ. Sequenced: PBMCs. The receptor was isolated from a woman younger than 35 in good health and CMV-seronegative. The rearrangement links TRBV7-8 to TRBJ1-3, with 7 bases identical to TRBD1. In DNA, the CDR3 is TGTGCCAGCAGCTTGGGACAGAGGACGGGCACCATATATTTT. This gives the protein CASSLGQRTGTIYF. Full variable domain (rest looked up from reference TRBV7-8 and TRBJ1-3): GAGVSQSPRYKVAKRGQDVALRCDPISGHVSLFWYQQALGQGPEFLTYFQNEAQLDKSGLPSDRFFAERPEGSVSTLKIQRTQQEDSAVYLCASSLGQRTGTIYFGEGSWLTVV.